The 20 T cell receptor beta chains below come from one sample, sequenced in a study of T cell responses to AZD1222 COVID-19 vaccine. Sequenced by immunoSEQ multiplex PCR; TCRdb stores in-frame clones only, minus some. Of approximately 99,000 clones in the sample, 85% to 90% are singletons; the top ten hold under 4%. The material was peripheral blood, obtained on day 0 of AZD1222 vaccination. These receptors all come from an adult in good health.

The chain employs TRBV6-2 or TRBV6-3 and TRBJ1-2; no firm D call. The CDR3 sequence is 18 residues long. From germline, CDR1 is MNHEY and CDR2 SVGEGT. With 0 bases removed from V and 1 base from J, the gap between germline ends came to 18 bases. Here the CDR3 reads CASSYSGSAYRLNYGYTF. The CDR3 DNA reads TGTGCCAGCAGTTACTCGGGCTCCGCCTACCGACTTAACTATGGCTACACCTTC.

The gene calls are TRBV21-1 and TRBJ2-7; TRBD2, as called in the table, went unchecked against the DNA. TRBV21-1 is described as a pseudogene. The CDR3 spans 15 residues. The CDR3 protein is CASSTGPPSGCEQYF. CDR3 DNA sequence: TGTGCCAGCAGCACGGGGCCGCCCAGCGGGTGTGAGCAGTACTTC.

This clone was found a few times. The chain is built from TRBV7-6 and TRBJ2-1; 8 nucleotides align to TRBD2. V dropped 3 bases and J dropped 1; count of bases not matched to a gene: 8. This CDR3 contains 17 residues. Germline V CDR1 and CDR2: SGHVS, FNYEAQ. The DNA of the CDR3 is TGTGCCAGCAGCTTCGCCGGACTAGCCTTATCCTACAATGAGCAGTTCTTC. It encodes CASSFAGLALSYNEQFF.

The rearrangement joins TRBV7-3 to TRBJ2-6; D not resolved. CDR3 length equals 15 residues. Germline V lookup: CDR1 SGHTA, CDR2 FQGTGA. The germline V and J ends were trimmed by 0 bases and 4 bases, with 7 bases remaining between them. The DNA for the CDR3 is TGTGCCAGCAGCTTAACGGGGTTGGGGGCCAACGTCCTGACTTTC. It is translated as CASSLTGLGANVLTF.

The V gene is TRBV11-2, the J gene TRBJ1-4; D is unresolved. The germline V gene has CDR1 SGHAT and CDR2 FQNNGV. Deletions cut 3 bases from V and 0 bases from J, with 5 bases between. The CDR3 contains 14 residues. The CDR3 DNA is TGTGCCAGCAGCTTGACTGCAACTAATGAAAAACTGTTTTTT. Amino acid sequence: CASSLTATNEKLFF.

The rearrangement links TRBV6-2 or TRBV6-3 to TRBJ1-1; no reliable D call. The germline V gene encodes CDR1 MNHEY and CDR2 SVGEGT. Trimming pared 4 bases from V and 3 bases from J, leaving 15 bases between. This CDR3 region has 15 residues. The CDR3 region has the DNA TGTGCCAGCAGTTGGGCCCGGGCCCTCGACACTGAAGCTTTCTTT. This sequence encodes CASSWARALDTEAFF.

J is TRBJ2-7 and V is TRBV9; D is perhaps TRBD1 or TRBD2 (5 bases each). The CDR3 has 17 residues. Germline assignment: CDR1 SGDLS and CDR2 YYNGEE. The V end was cut by 5 bases, the J end by 7 bases, with 28 bases between. The CDR3 reads CASSTSHGSRAPPEQYF. DNA of the CDR3: TGTGCCAGCAGTACTTCCCATGGGAGCAGGGCCCCTCCGGAGCAGTACTTC.

Concerning this clone: Relative to the germline gene, one junction end is altered; a read error may explain this. The gene calls are TRBV7-8 and TRBJ1-1; the D is unclear. The CDR3 has 14 residues. Germline V gives CDR1 SGHVS, CDR2 FQNEAQ. CDR3 sequence: CASRLGASNTEAFF. As DNA, the CDR3 is TGTGCCAGCAGGTTAGGAGCATCGAACACTGAAGCTTTCTTT.

The V call is TRBV6-2 or TRBV6-3, the J call TRBJ2-7; D gene ambiguous. Germline V gene data show CDR1 as MNHEY and CDR2 as SVGEGT. The CDR3 extends over 16 amino acids. Trimming cost V 5 bases and J 3 bases, with 20 bases left between them. CDR3 DNA sequence: TGTGCCAGCAGTCGCCTCATTGACGGAAAATTCTACGAGCAGTACTTC. Protein product: CASSRLIDGKFYEQYF.

V is TRBV24-1 and J is TRBJ2-1; D gene ambiguous. The CDR3 loop spans 16 amino acids. V was trimmed by 2 bases and J by 3 bases, leaving 13 bases between them. Germline V CDR1 and CDR2: KGHDR, SFDVKD. In DNA form, the CDR3 reads TGTGCCACCAGTGATTCTGCGTATGTAAACTACAATGAGCAGTTCTTC. Translated, it gives CATSDSAYVNYNEQFF.

The rearrangement links TRBV5-1 to TRBJ1-1; 8 positions agree with TRBD1. Germline lookup yields CDR1 SGHRS and CDR2 YFSETQ. V dropped 4 bases and J dropped 3; count of bases not matched to a gene: 5. The CDR3 is made up of 14 amino acids. CDR3 amino acids: CASSDQGADTEAFF. In DNA form, the CDR3 reads TGCGCCAGCAGCGACCAGGGGGCCGACACTGAAGCTTTCTTT.

The chain carries TRBV30 and TRBJ1-5; TRBD1 is a possible D gene (5 bases). V lost 5 bases to trimming and J lost 2 bases, with 16 bases between them. This CDR3 has 15 residues. The germline V gene has CDR1 GTSNPN and CDR2 SVGIG (reference sequence). The CDR3 loop is CAWHQGRICNQPQHF. The CDR3 nucleotides read TGTGCCTGGCACCAGGGTCGAATTTGCAATCAGCCCCAGCATTTT.

A remark on this clone: The same CDR3 arises from other DNA sequences in this sample as well. The rearrangement uses TRBV5-1 and TRBJ1-2; D is ambiguous. From germline, CDR1 is SGHRS and CDR2 YFSETQ. The CDR3 length is 13 residues. Trimming left V 3 bases short and J 0 bases short, with 6 bases between. The CDR3 reads CASSSGTNYGYTF. In DNA, the CDR3 is TGCGCCAGCAGCTCCGGGACTAACTATGGCTACACCTTC.

This clone was seen ten or more times. The chain links TRBV13 to TRBJ1-1; 7 bases agree with TRBD1. The CDR3 totals 15 residues. Germline V gene lookup returns CDR1 PRHDT and CDR2 FYEKMQ (reference sequence). The trim removed 6 bases at V and 1 base at J, leaving 8 bases unmatched. The CDR3 loop is CASRPRGGTNTEAFF. CDR3 coding DNA: TGTGCCAGCAGGCCCAGGGGGGGGACGAACACTGAAGCTTTCTTT.

V and J are TRBV30 and TRBJ2-1; D unclear. CDR3 length: 13 amino acids. Trimming removed 3 bases at V and 4 bases at J, with 10 bases between. Per the germline V gene, CDR1 is GTSNPN and CDR2 is SVGIG (reference sequence). CDR3 bases: TGTGCCTGGAGGGCAGGAGAATACAATGAGCAGTTCTTC. Translated: CAWRAGEYNEQFF.

V and J are TRBV5-4 and TRBJ2-7, with D perhaps TRBD1 (6 bases). CDR1 SGHNT and CDR2 YYREEE come from the germline V gene (reference sequence). The CDR3 runs 14 residues. Trimming removed 3 bases from V and 2 bases from J, with 12 bases in between. The CDR3 protein is CASSSGVQTYEQYF. CDR3 coding DNA: TGTGCCAGCAGCTCAGGGGTGCAGACCTACGAGCAGTACTTC.

The chain links TRBV5-4 to TRBJ2-4, with 7 bases identical to TRBD1. Germline V CDR1 and CDR2: SGHNT, YYREEE (reference sequence). The CDR3 length is 14 residues. Unmatched junction bases numbered 2, after V lost 4 bases and J lost 1 base. In DNA form, the CDR3 reads TGTGCCAGCAGCCAACAGGGGGCCAAAAACATTCAGTACTTC. Translating gives CASSQQGAKNIQYF.

This clone was detected only once. J is TRBJ2-2 and V is TRBV9; 7 bases are a match to TRBD1. The junction had 6 bases not matched to a gene; V was cut back by 3 bases and J by 4 bases. CDR3 length: 15 amino acids. Germline V lookup: CDR1 SGDLS, CDR2 YYNGEE. CDR3 coding DNA: TGTGCCAGCAGCGCCTGGGACAGACCCACCGGGGAGCTGTTTTTT. Translating gives CASSAWDRPTGELFF.

The chain joins TRBV2 to TRBJ2-1; TRBD1 might be the D (5 bases). The CDR3 totals 13 residues. In germline, CDR1 is SNHLY, CDR2 FYNNEI. Trimming removed 6 bases from V and 2 bases from J, with 8 bases in between. CDR3 residues: CASRQDPYNEQFF. The CDR3 nucleotides are TGTGCCAGCAGACAGGATCCCTACAATGAGCAGTTCTTC.

J is TRBJ1-4 and V is TRBV5-1; no firm D call. The germline V and J ends were trimmed by 1 base and 8 bases, with 12 bases remaining between them. Per germline, CDR1 SGHRS and CDR2 YFSETQ. The CDR3 is 14 amino acids. CDR3 in DNA: TGCGCCAGCAGCTTGCGGGCCAGTCAGGAAAAACTGTTTTTT. It translates to CASSLRASQEKLFF.